This T cell receptor (beta chain) was sequenced during a study of T cells in Graves' hyperthyroidism and ophthalmopathy. Looking at the study overall: Peripheral blood draws took place at initial diagnosis, ahead of any treatment. Study results and limitations: Ophthalmopathy got predicted by the model a median around 6.8 months before its onset. Blood held most thyroid clonotypes expanded above 0.001 frequency.

Amplification of TCR beta CDR3 regions was performed using RNA transcripts as template. A set of HTBI primers served as the primers for a first-round RT-PCR of the TCR CDR3. In TCRdb, the multiplex PCR reads were re-called with MiXCR into one record per CDR3 protein. This table has 600,000 to 900,000 distinct CDR3 sequences, roughly 17% appearing once. This CDR3 is built from 13 residues. CDR1 LNHDA and CDR2 SQIVND come from the germline V gene (reference sequence). Trimming took off 5 bases at V and 4 bases at J, with 11 bases between the two ends. About this clonotype itself: Antigen specificity is unknown.

Specimen: blood. V usage is TRBV19 and J usage is TRBJ1-1, with D tentatively TRBD1 (5 bases). The TCR comes from a man aged 18 to 35 with Graves' hyperthyroidism. This chain's CDR3 is CASSGRVGTEAFF. The DNA of the CDR3 is TGTGCCAGTAGTGGCAGGGTGGGCACTGAAGCTTTCTTT.